The clone carrying this T cell receptor beta chain was seen only a few times. Its antigen is not known. The data stem from a study of blood T cells in healthy people across ages. PCR was performed a second time for about 6 to 12 cycles using a sample-barcoded 5' primer and a J-beta primer mix. TCRdb redid the calling of the 5' RACE reads with MiXCR, one entry per CDR3 protein. In the table there are roughly 500,000 distinct CDR3 sequences, approximately 25% of which are singletons. The CDR3 runs 13 residues. Germline lookup yields CDR1 SGHRS and CDR2 YFSETQ. Trimming removed 3 bases at V and 15 bases at J, with 19 bases between. Study results and limitations: Naive CD4+ cells and diversity were both higher in long-lived donors than in aged donors.

This TCR was recovered from a woman in her sixties or seventies in good health. V gene TRBV5-1 combines with J gene TRBJ1-5; a possible D gene is TRBD1 (5 bases). Input material: blood. The CDR3, as DNA: TGCGCCAGCAGCTGGGACGGCCAATCAGCCCCGCATTTT. It translates to CASSWDGQSAPHF.